Below, one TCR beta chain is given with its context. Antigen unknown. This record belongs to a study of cytomegalovirus exposure and HLA in healthy donors. Trimming removed 3 bases at V and 1 base at J, with 8 bases between. The germline gives CDR1 SGHNT, CDR2 YYREEE (reference sequence). The CDR3 covers 13 residues. Findings of the study overall: In vitro experiments confirmed that a few CMV-associated chains were specific for CMV antigens.

The PCR made use of 60 Vbeta and 13 Jbeta primers. Using immunoSEQ multiplex PCR, the repertoire was profiled, and TCRdb retains in-frame clones only, with some absent. The sample has 200,000 to 250,000 clones; over 80% are singletons. Sequencing was done on a sample of PBMCs. This chain connects TRBV5-4 to TRBJ2-7; D gene ambiguous. This sequence originates from a middle-aged woman in good health and CMV-seropositive. CDR3 nucleotides: TGTGCCAGCAGCTATGACTCTTCCTACGAGCAGTACTTC. Its protein product is CASSYDSSYEQYF.